This is a list of T cell receptor beta chains from one sample in a study of CD8+CD57+ T cells in acquired aplastic anemia. Using its own MiXCR run on the reads, TCRdb lists one record per CDR3 protein. Of 100,000 to 150,000 distinct CDR3 sequences in the sample, over 30% were seen once. The sample was sorted CD4+, CD8+, or CD8+CD57+ T cells (not recorded which) from PBMCs. The origin of the receptors is a human donor with aplastic anemia. CDR3s include the opening cysteine and the closing phenylalanine or tryptophan. D genes are given only for firm matches. The size field is filled for only some rows; it gives once, few, many or a size class.

CDR3nt,CDR3aa,d_gene,v_gene,j_gene,abundance
TGTGCCAGCAGTCCTGACAGGTTCTATGGCTACACCTTC,CASSPDRFYGYTF,-,TRBV12-3/TRBV12-4,TRBJ1-2,many
TGTACCATCGGCCGCACAGATACGCAGTATTTT,CTIGRTDTQYF,-,TRBV10-3,TRBJ2-3,-
TGTGCCAGCAGCCTCTCCGGGACGACGAACACCGGGGAGCTGTTTTTT,CASSLSGTTNTGELFF,-,TRBV11-2,TRBJ2-2,many
TGTGCCAGCAGTTTACGACAGGGGGCGACCCGATCACCCCTCCACTTT,CASSLRQGATRSPLHF,TRBD1,TRBV27,TRBJ1-6,many
TGTGCCAGCAGTGAGAGGACAGGGCGAACCTACGAGCAGTACTTC,CASSERTGRTYEQYF,TRBD1,TRBV6-1,TRBJ2-7,-
TGTGCCAGCTCACCACCCAATGGGGTACAAGAGACCCAGTACTTC,CASSPPNGVQETQYF,-,TRBV18,TRBJ2-5,few
TGCAGCGTTGAAAGGCAGGGGTACACCGGGGAGCTGTTTTTT,CSVERQGYTGELFF,-,TRBV29-1,TRBJ2-2,-
TGCAGTGCGAAAGGGGACAGCCCTAACTATGGCTACACCTTC,CSAKGDSPNYGYTF,TRBD1,TRBV20-1,TRBJ1-2,-
TGCAGTGCTCAGGGGATGCGGGCCCTCGCCTACGAGCAGTACTTC,CSAQGMRALAYEQYF,-,TRBV20-1,TRBJ2-7,many
TGCGCCAGCAGTGACGTGGGGGGGACGACCTACAATGAGCAGTTCTTC,CASSDVGGTTYNEQFF,TRBD2,TRBV2,TRBJ2-1,-
TGCAGTGCCCCGCCCGCGGGCGGCACTGAAGCTTTCTTT,CSAPPAGGTEAFF,-,TRBV20-1,TRBJ1-1,many
TGTGCCACCAGCATCACAGGGGAGCAGTTCTTC,CATSITGEQFF,-,TRBV24-1,TRBJ2-1,-
TGTGCCAGCTCTACAGTCTCCTCTAGCACAGATACGCAGTATTTT,CASSTVSSSTDTQYF,-,TRBV18,TRBJ2-3,few
TGTGCCAGCAGCTTAGTATTAACGGCGGGGGGGATCACAGATACGCAGTATTTT,CASSLVLTAGGITDTQYF,TRBD2,TRBV11-2,TRBJ2-3,-
TGTGCCATCAGTGAGTCAACAGATACGCAGTATTTT,CAISESTDTQYF,-,TRBV10-3,TRBJ2-3,-
TGTGCCAGCAGCTTGGGACAGCTCCTTAACTATGGCTACACCTTC,CASSLGQLLNYGYTF,-,TRBV5-5,TRBJ1-2,-
TGTGCCACCAGCCGGGACTCAAACAATGAGCAGTTCTTC,CATSRDSNNEQFF,-,TRBV24-1,TRBJ2-1,-
TGCAGCGTTGGGGAATCAGCCAAAAACATTCAGTACTTC,CSVGESAKNIQYF,-,TRBV29-1,TRBJ2-4,many
TGTGCCATCAGTTACTCGGAGACAGGAAGCTATGGCTACACCTTC,CAISYSETGSYGYTF,-,TRBV10-3,TRBJ1-2,-
TGTGCCAGTAGTATGAGTGGGAACACCGGGGAGCTGTTTTTT,CASSMSGNTGELFF,-,TRBV19,TRBJ2-2,many
TGTGCCAGCAGTCTCACCCGACAGGGGGCGCAAGGCTACACCTTC,CASSLTRQGAQGYTF,TRBD1,TRBV27,TRBJ1-2,many
TGTGCCAGCAGTGACGGGACATCCTCCCATGGCTACACCTTC,CASSDGTSSHGYTF,-,TRBV6-1,TRBJ1-2,-
TGCGCCAGCAGGAGACTAGCGGGGGGCTACGAGCAGTACTTC,CASRRLAGGYEQYF,TRBD2,TRBV10-1,TRBJ2-7,many
TGCAGCGTTGAAGGGGGGTCAGGACCCTATGGCTACACCTTC,CSVEGGSGPYGYTF,-,TRBV29-1,TRBJ1-2,-
TGTGCCAGCAGCTTGGGATTAGCGGGGGGTTCGAACACCGGGGAGCTGTTTTTT,CASSLGLAGGSNTGELFF,TRBD2,TRBV5-4,TRBJ2-2,-
TGTGCCAGTAGTATAGATTCGGACACTTATGGCTACACCTTC,CASSIDSDTYGYTF,-,TRBV19,TRBJ1-2,many
TGTGCCAGCAGCGAGACCACAGGGGGCAACTATGGCTACACCTTC,CASSETTGGNYGYTF,TRBD1,TRBV5-8,TRBJ1-2,few
TGTGCCAGCAGCCCCAAGCTCGGACCAGCTAACTATGGCTACACCTTC,CASSPKLGPANYGYTF,-,TRBV3-1,TRBJ1-2,many
TGTGCCTGGAGTGTATTGGCGGGTTCTGGAAACACCATATATTTT,CAWSVLAGSGNTIYF,-,TRBV30,TRBJ1-3,-
TGTGCCAGCAGTGAATTGGACTGGTATGGCTACACCTTC,CASSELDWYGYTF,-,TRBV25-1,TRBJ1-2,once
TGTGCCAGTGAGGGGCTTCGACTAAATTCACCCCTCCACTTT,CASEGLRLNSPLHF,-,TRBV7-9,TRBJ1-6,few
TGTGCCAGCAGGGGCAGGGAAAATTCACCCCTCCACTTT,CASRGRENSPLHF,-,TRBV6-1,TRBJ1-6,many
TGCAGTGCCACCGGGACCGAGCAGTACTTC,CSATGTEQYF,-,TRBV20-1,TRBJ2-7,many
TGCGCCAGCAGCGTTCGACTAGGAGGCACAGATACGCAGTGTTTT,CASSVRLGGTDTQCF,-,TRBV7-6,TRBJ2-3,-
TGTGCCTGGAACGACAGGAGGTTAATTCGGGAACGTGAAAAACTGTTTTTT,CAWNDRRLIREREKLFF,-,TRBV30,TRBJ1-4,-
TGTGCCAGCAGCTCGGGACAGCAAGAGACCCAGTACTTC,CASSSGQQETQYF,TRBD1,TRBV7-8,TRBJ2-5,many